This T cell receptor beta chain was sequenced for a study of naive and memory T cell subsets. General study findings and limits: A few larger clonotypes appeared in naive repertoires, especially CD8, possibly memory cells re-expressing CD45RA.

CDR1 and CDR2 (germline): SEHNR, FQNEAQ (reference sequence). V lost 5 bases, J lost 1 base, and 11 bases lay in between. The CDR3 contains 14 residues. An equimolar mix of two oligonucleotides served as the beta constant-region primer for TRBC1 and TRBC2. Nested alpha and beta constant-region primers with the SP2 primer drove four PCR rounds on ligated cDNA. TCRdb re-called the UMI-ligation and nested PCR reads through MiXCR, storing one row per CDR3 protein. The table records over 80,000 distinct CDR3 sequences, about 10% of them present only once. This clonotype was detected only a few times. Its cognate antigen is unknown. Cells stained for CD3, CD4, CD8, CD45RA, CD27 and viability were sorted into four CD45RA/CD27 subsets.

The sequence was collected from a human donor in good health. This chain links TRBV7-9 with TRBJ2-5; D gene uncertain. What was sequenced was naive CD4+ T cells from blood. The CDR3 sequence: CASSHDWVQETQYF. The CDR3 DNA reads TGTGCCAGCAGCCACGACTGGGTCCAAGAGACCCAGTACTTC.